These 8 T cell receptor beta chains share one sample of origin, sequenced in a study of blood T cell repertoires in COVID-19. Sequenced by immunoSEQ multiplex PCR; TCRdb stores in-frame clones only, minus some. This table has roughly 180,000 clones, approximately 85% appearing once. The specimen was PBMCs or T cells enriched from blood (not recorded which). The source of these receptors is a middle-aged man who had recovered from COVID-19.

This clone was picked up one time. The V call is TRBV2, the J call TRBJ1-2; possible D gene TRBD1, 5 bases. The CDR3 extends over 12 amino acids. Germline V gene sequence: CDR1 SNHLY, CDR2 FYNNEI. V was pared by 3 bases and J by 4 bases, with 6 bases between. Here the CDR3 reads CASSEGGYGYTF. CDR3 coding DNA: TGTGCCAGCAGTGAGGGGGGCTATGGCTACACCTTC.

The rearrangement links TRBV13 to TRBJ1-1, with a possible D match to TRBD1 (6 bases). Germline V CDR1 and CDR2: PRHDT, FYEKMQ (reference sequence). This CDR3 region has 14 residues. The ends were cut back, 3 bases at V and 2 bases at J, with 10 bases in the middle. This chain's CDR3 is CASSFRTDNTEAFF. CDR3 nucleotide sequence: TGTGCCAGCAGCTTCCGGACAGATAACACTGAAGCTTTCTTT.

This sequence joins TRBV3-1 (or the pseudogene TRBV3-2) and TRBJ1-5; a possible D gene is TRBD1 (5 bases). CDR3 length: 14 amino acids. Trimming stripped 5 bases from V and 2 bases from J, with 10 bases between. Germline CDR1 reads LGHDT; CDR2 reads YNNKEL (reference sequence). The CDR3 is CASSGGGGNQPQHF. In DNA, the CDR3 is TGTGCCAGCAGCGGCGGGGGGGGCAATCAGCCCCAGCATTTT.

This clone was counted once. V and J are TRBV19 and TRBJ2-3, with D possibly being TRBD2 (5 bases). CDR1 and CDR2 from the germline V gene are LNHDA and SQIVND (reference sequence). V lost 7 bases, J lost 6 bases, and 11 bases lay in between. The CDR3 runs 12 residues. The DNA of the CDR3 is TGTGCCAGTAACTCGGGGTTGGATACGCAGTATTTT. Its translation is CASNSGLDTQYF.

This chain connects TRBV6-5 to TRBJ1-2; no definite D call. This CDR3 contains 15 residues. From germline, CDR1 is MNHEY and CDR2 SVGAGI. Trimming cost V 5 bases and J 8 bases, with 21 bases left between them. The CDR3 DNA sequence: TGTGCCAGCAGTACACCTCGGACTCATCGTTGGGGCTACACCTTC. Translated: CASSTPRTHRWGYTF.

The V call is TRBV6-5, the J call TRBJ2-2; unclear D gene. V lost 5 bases, J lost 6 bases, and 10 bases lay in between. Per the germline V gene, CDR1 is MNHEY and CDR2 is SVGAGI. This CDR3 comprises 13 residues. The CDR3: CASSTALAGELFF. The CDR3 region has the DNA TGTGCCAGCAGTACAGCCTTAGCCGGGGAGCTGTTTTTT.

The CDR3 loop reads CASSPGGYNEQFF. The CDR3 coding sequence is TGTGCCAGCAGCCCAGGGGGATACAATGAGCAGTTCTTC. The gene calls are TRBV7-3 and TRBJ2-1, with 7 bases fitting TRBD1. Germline V gene sequence: CDR1 SGHTA, CDR2 FQGTGA. The CDR3 runs to 13 residues. Unmatched junction bases numbered 2, after V lost 5 bases and J lost 4 bases.

The chain has TRBV10-2 and TRBJ2-3; 8 bases agree with TRBD2. Unmatched junction bases numbered 6, after V lost 2 bases and J lost 2 bases. This CDR3 is built from 16 residues. Germline V CDR1 and CDR2: WSHSY, SAAADI. The CDR3 reads CASSEGSGVFTDTQYF. In DNA form, the CDR3 reads TGCGCCAGCAGTGAGGGTAGCGGGGTATTCACAGATACGCAGTATTTT.